The 4 T cell receptor beta chains presented below share a single source sample, sequenced in a study of blood T cells in healthy people across ages. It was with a sample-barcoded 5' primer and a J-beta primer mix that a second PCR of about 6 to 12 cycles was run. A single record per CDR3 protein comes from TCRdb applying MiXCR to the 5' RACE reads. In the table there are about 970,000 distinct CDR3 sequences, roughly 51% of which are singletons. The source material was blood. The receptor set was obtained from a woman aged 60 to 75 in good health.

The genes are TRBV12-3 or TRBV12-4 and TRBJ2-3, with D perhaps TRBD2 (6 bases). The CDR3 contains 15 residues. V was clipped by 2 bases and J by 8 bases, with 17 bases between them. This CDR3 reads CASSLMRGWGGTQYF. The DNA of the CDR3 is TGTGCCAGCAGTTTAATGAGGGGATGGGGAGGTACGCAGTATTTT.

CDR3 loop: CATRFRGGRGTQYF. As DNA, the CDR3 is TGTGCCACCAGATTCAGGGGGGGCCGGGGGACGCAGTATTTT. The genes are TRBV6-2 or TRBV6-3 and TRBJ2-3; D may be TRBD1 or TRBD2 (7 bases each). This CDR3 contains 14 residues. From germline, CDR1 is MNHEY and CDR2 SVGEGT. V lost 10 bases to trimming and J lost 9 bases, with 23 bases between them.

This chain uses TRBV4-3 with TRBJ2-4, with D perhaps being TRBD1 or TRBD2 (5 bases each). Germline V gives CDR1 LGHNA, CDR2 YSLEER. V was cut by 0 bases and J by 8 bases, with 17 bases left in between. This CDR3 has 16 residues. The CDR3 nucleotides read TGCGCCAGCAGCCAAGATCGGCTGAGGGGCCAGGACATTCAGTACTTC. Translation gives CASSQDRLRGQDIQYF.

In this sample, this clonotype turned up a few times. The chain joins TRBV20-1 to TRBJ2-1, with TRBD1 identical over 8 bases. The CDR3 sequence is 13 residues long. Trimming at V came to 6 bases and at J to 8 bases, leaving 9 bases not matched to a gene. Germline CDR1 is DFQATT and CDR2 is SNEGSKA (reference sequence). Written as DNA, the CDR3 is TGCAGTGCGCCGTGGGACAGGACCCATGAGCAGTTCTTC. This sequence encodes CSAPWDRTHEQFF.